The text below deals with one T cell receptor (beta chain). The antigen remains undetermined. This entry is derived from a study of shared clonotypes between healthy human individuals. Study-wide context: For every donor, three CD4 naive, three CD4 memory, two CD8 naive and one CD8 memory plates were used.

Study-wide results and limits: The researchers took only blood, and tissue repertoires probably look different. Lower generation probabilities were found for non-shared clonotypes than for those shared by all four donors. Larger richness was generally estimated for naive than memory subsets.

Using immunoSEQ multiplex PCR, the repertoire was profiled, and TCRdb retains in-frame clones only, with some absent. The profile shows around 2,000,000 clones, around 93% of them singletons. The naive CD8 subset, CD45RO-negative cells positively selected for CCR7, excluded terminally differentiated effector memory CD45RA+ cells. This receptor was identified in a young man in good health. Some clones in this sample may be carry-over from other donors' samples. The sample taken for sequencing was naive CD8+ T cells from PBMCs.

CDR3 sequence: CASSEQTSNNQPQHF. CDR3 nucleotide sequence: TGTGCCAGCAGTGAACAAACTAGTAACAATCAGCCCCAGCATTTT. The V and J genes are TRBV6-1 and TRBJ1-5; D unresolved. Germline values: CDR1 MNHNS, CDR2 SASEGT. The V and J ends lost 2 bases and 3 bases respectively, with 11 bases between them. CDR3 size: 15 residues.